The 31 T cell receptor beta chains listed next were all sequenced from one sample in a study of cytomegalovirus exposure and HLA in healthy donors (dated 2017 in TCRdb). Library creation used the immunoSEQ multiplex PCR assay. For the multiplex PCR, a mixture combining 60 forward primers for TCR Vbeta segments and 13 reverse primers for TCR Jbeta segments was used. TCRdb obtained this table from immuneACCESS and retained in-frame rearrangements with V and J assigned. These tables miss some clones; where compared with another copy, unresolved V genes account for less than half of the shortfall, and the remainder is unexplained. The sample yields about 160,000 clones; around 79% were counted once. The top ten constitute approximately 3% of the sample. Sequencing input: PBMCs. The receptors stem from a woman in her forties in good health and CMV-seronegative.

This chain connects TRBV5-1 to TRBJ1-4; weak D call: TRBD1 (6 bases). The CDR3 has 14 amino acids. Germline values: CDR1 SGHRS, CDR2 YFSETQ. Trimming cost V 3 bases and J 4 bases, with 10 bases left between them. This CDR3 is CASSWTENNEKLFF. Here the CDR3 DNA reads TGCGCCAGCAGCTGGACAGAGAATAATGAAAAACTGTTTTTT.

This clone turned up a few times. The chain uses TRBV2 and TRBJ1-1, with 8 bases lining up with TRBD1. J gave up 5 bases and V 6 bases, and 14 bases lay outside the gene matches. This CDR3 region has 16 residues. The V gene's germline CDR1 is SNHLY and CDR2 FYNNEI. CDR3 loop: CASRGDFGQGGTEAFF. CDR3 sequence (DNA): TGTGCCAGCAGGGGAGATTTCGGACAGGGAGGAACTGAAGCTTTCTTT.

This chain uses TRBV2 with TRBJ2-5, with D perhaps matching TRBD2 (5 bases). V was cut by 4 bases and J by 5 bases, with 11 bases left in between. The length of the CDR3 is 13 residues. The germline V gene encodes CDR1 SNHLY and CDR2 FYNNEI. The chain's CDR3 is CASSGYGGETQYF. CDR3 nucleotides: TGTGCCAGCAGTGGGTACGGCGGGGAGACCCAGTACTTC.

This chain links TRBV6-5 with TRBJ2-3; 8 bases fit TRBD1. Germline V gene sequence: CDR1 MNHEY, CDR2 SVGAGI. The CDR3 is 14 residues long. V gave up 5 bases and J gave up 4 bases; unmatched junction bases: 5. The CDR3 sequence is CASSRTGTSDTQYF. In nucleotides, the CDR3 is TGTGCCAGCAGTAGGACAGGGACATCAGATACGCAGTATTTT.

This chain connects TRBV6-1 to TRBJ1-4; D is unresolved. This CDR3 is 15 amino acids long. With 7 bases removed from V and 0 bases from J, the gap between germline ends came to 12 bases. Germline values: CDR1 MNHNS, CDR2 SASEGT. The CDR3 loop reads CASTPGGATNEKLFF. Written as DNA, the CDR3 is TGTGCCAGCACCCCAGGAGGTGCAACTAATGAAAAACTGTTTTTT.

This chain connects TRBV5-5 to TRBJ2-7; possibly TRBD1 for D (7 bases). Deletions cut 2 bases from V and 11 bases from J, with 20 bases between. This CDR3 spans 14 amino acids. Germline loops: CDR1 SGHKS, CDR2 YYEKEE (reference sequence). Here the CDR3 reads CASSFGTAGGKEYF. The CDR3 bases are TGTGCCAGCAGCTTCGGGACAGCGGGCGGGAAGGAGTACTTC.

This chain uses TRBV27 with TRBJ2-1; 7 bases line up with TRBD2. The trim removed 7 bases at V and 6 bases at J, leaving 6 bases unmatched. CDR1 MNHEY and CDR2 SMNVEV come from the germline V gene (reference sequence). This CDR3 contains 13 residues. The CDR3 nucleotides are TGTGCCAGCAAAGGGACTATTCTCAATGAGCAGTTCTTC. It codes for CASKGTILNEQFF.

J is TRBJ2-1 and V is TRBV4-1, with D maybe TRBD1 (6 bases). The length of the CDR3 is 15 residues. Trimming stripped 4 bases from V and 2 bases from J, with 12 bases between. CDR1 and CDR2 from the germline V gene are MGHRA and YSYEKL. This CDR3 reads CASSRTGTPYNEQFF. The DNA of the CDR3 is TGCGCCAGCAGCCGCACCGGGACACCCTACAATGAGCAGTTCTTC.

In nucleotides, the CDR3 is TGTGCCAGCAGTTTTGACGGGGGGCGAACACGGGGAGATACGCAGTATTTT. It encodes CASSFDGGRTRGDTQYF. The chain joins TRBV27 to TRBJ2-3; TRBD2 is a possible D gene (7 bases). The V end was cut by 3 bases, the J end by 5 bases, with 21 bases between. Germline-derived CDR1 and CDR2 are MNHEY and SMNVEV (reference sequence). The CDR3 runs 17 residues.

Comments on this clone: Other DNA variants within this sample encode the same CDR3. The J gene is TRBJ2-7, the V gene TRBV6-5, with D possibly being TRBD1 (6 bases). This CDR3 is built from 13 residues. The V end lost 6 bases, the J end lost 1 base, and 10 bases lay between the germline ends. CDR1 is MNHEY and CDR2 is SVGAGI in the germline V gene. The CDR3 loop is CASRHRDSYEQYF. CDR3 coding DNA: TGTGCCAGCAGGCACAGGGATTCCTACGAGCAGTACTTC.

V usage is TRBV5-4 and J usage is TRBJ1-1, with D unclear. The CDR3 is 13 amino acids. V lost 4 bases to trimming and J lost 4 bases, with 11 bases between them. Germline V gene sequence: CDR1 SGHNT, CDR2 YYREEE (reference sequence). CDR3 DNA: TGTGCCAGCAGCCTTATGAGCGGCACTGAAGCTTTCTTT. Protein product: CASSLMSGTEAFF.

The chain couples TRBV5-1 to TRBJ1-5, with 7 bases aligning to TRBD1. This CDR3 contains 15 residues. Germline V gene lookup returns CDR1 SGHRS and CDR2 YFSETQ. V dropped 4 bases and J dropped 5; count of bases not matched to a gene: 9. The chain's CDR3 is CASSRITGVDQPQHF. The CDR3 DNA follows: TGCGCCAGCAGCCGTATAACAGGGGTCGATCAGCCCCAGCATTTT.

The chain employs TRBV7-9 and TRBJ2-2; D remains ambiguous. Germline lookup yields CDR1 SEHNR and CDR2 FQNEAQ (reference sequence). The CDR3 covers 13 residues. Trimming shortened V by 3 bases and J by 9 bases, and 11 bases separated the two germline ends. The CDR3 DNA is TGTGCCAGCAGCTTCGCCTACTTTAGGGAGCTGTTTTTT. This codes for CASSFAYFRELFF.

Points on this clone: The sample carries other DNA sequences with the same CDR3. The chain recombines TRBV7-9 with TRBJ1-2, with 7 bases aligning to TRBD1. CDR1 is SEHNR and CDR2 is FQNEAQ in the germline V gene (reference sequence). V was pared by 6 bases and J by 4 bases, with 8 bases of the junction left unmatched. This CDR3 is 14 amino acids long. This chain's CDR3 is CASRRQGVSYGYTF. The CDR3, as DNA: TGTGCCAGCAGGCGACAGGGCGTTTCCTATGGCTACACCTTC.

The CDR3 protein is CASSEVGGSNQPQHF. The CDR3 DNA reads as TGTGCCAGCAGTGAAGTGGGGGGAAGCAATCAGCCCCAGCATTTT. V gene TRBV6-1 combines with J gene TRBJ1-5; tentative D call: TRBD1 (5 bases). V lost 1 base, J lost 1 base, and 8 bases lay in between. The CDR3 runs 15 residues. Germline CDR1 MNHNS, CDR2 SASEGT.

This chain links TRBV11-2 with TRBJ1-1; maybe TRBD1 (6 bases). There are 14 residues in the CDR3. The V gene lost 5 bases and the J gene lost 9 bases, with 19 bases spanning the gap. Germline CDR1 is SGHAT and CDR2 is FQNNGV. The chain's CDR3 is CASSASRGSNKAFF. In DNA form, the CDR3 reads TGTGCCAGCAGCGCTAGTAGGGGGTCGAACAAAGCTTTCTTT.

This chain uses TRBV15 with TRBJ2-7; 9 bases fit TRBD1. The CDR3 consists of 15 residues. Germline V CDR1 and CDR2: LNHNV, YYDKDF (reference sequence). J gave up 6 bases and V 0 bases, and 6 bases lay outside the gene matches. The CDR3, as DNA: TGTGCCACCAGCAGAGATCCGGGACAGGGTAGCGAGCAGTACTTC. Translation gives CATSRDPGQGSEQYF. The complete variable domain, with remaining parts taken from reference TRBV15 and TRBJ2-7, reads DAMVIQNPRYQVTQFGKPVTLSCSQTLNHNVMYWYQQKSSQAPKLLFHYYDKDFNNEADTPDNFQSRRPNTSFCFLDIRSPGLGDTAMYLCATSRDPGQGSEQYFGPGTRLTVT.

V is TRBV10-2 and J is TRBJ2-1; TRBD1 might be the D (5 bases). The CDR3 contains 12 residues. The V end was cut by 0 bases, the J end by 15 bases, with 12 bases between. Germline lookup yields CDR1 WSHSY and CDR2 SAAADI. In DNA, the CDR3 is TGCGCCAGCAGTGAGTCTAGGGGCTTCCGGTTCTTC. Protein sequence: CASSESRGFRFF.

In nucleotides, the CDR3 is TGTGCCAGCAGGGAACAGGGTTTGGATACGCAGTATTTT. Translated: CASREQGLDTQYF. V is TRBV2 and J is TRBJ2-3; a weak D match, TRBD1 (6 bases). The CDR3 covers 13 residues. V lost 6 bases and J 6 bases, leaving 13 bases between the germline ends. Germline V gives CDR1 SNHLY, CDR2 FYNNEI.

This clone was seen once. The V call is TRBV19, the J call TRBJ2-5; TRBD2 is a possible D gene (5 bases). The CDR3 covers 12 residues. Germline CDR1 is LNHDA and CDR2 is SQIVND (reference sequence). The V and J ends lost 5 bases and 4 bases respectively, with 8 bases between them. CDR3 sequence reads: CASSLLGETQYF. CDR3 sequence (DNA): TGTGCCAGTAGTTTACTAGGAGAGACCCAGTACTTC.

V is TRBV29-1 and J is TRBJ1-2, with D tentatively TRBD1 (5 bases). This CDR3 spans 14 amino acids. The V gene lost 5 bases and the J gene lost 0 bases, with 13 bases spanning the gap. CDR1 is SQVTM, CDR2 ANQGSEA, per germline. The CDR3 region is CSVTGGTTNYGYTF. The CDR3 DNA is TGCAGCGTTACAGGTGGAACCACTAACTATGGCTACACCTTC.

V is TRBV4-1 and J is TRBJ2-5, with 7 nucleotides matching TRBD2. This CDR3 has 16 residues. Trimming removed 1 base from V and 1 base from J; junction bases left unmatched: 6. Germline CDR1 and CDR2: MGHRA and YSYEKL. The CDR3 reads CASSQGLAVSQETQYF. Written as DNA, the CDR3 is TGCGCCAGCAGCCAAGGCCTAGCGGTGAGCCAAGAGACCCAGTACTTC.

The chain carries TRBV19 and TRBJ2-5; 8 bases are shared with TRBD1. V dropped 7 bases and J dropped 1; count of bases not matched to a gene: 8. The V gene's germline CDR1 is LNHDA and CDR2 SQIVND (reference sequence). This CDR3 has 15 amino acids. CDR3 in DNA: TGTGCCAGTACCCCGGACAGGGAAGGCCAAGAGACCCAGTACTTC. This gives the protein CASTPDREGQETQYF.

The chain joins TRBV5-1 to TRBJ2-5; 10 bases align to TRBD1. The CDR3 runs 15 residues. Losses at the gene ends were 0 bases for V and 6 bases for J; bases not matched to a gene: 5. In germline, CDR1 is SGHRS, CDR2 YFSETQ. The chain's CDR3 is CASSLDGTGVQTQYF. The CDR3 nucleotides read TGCGCCAGCAGCTTGGATGGGACAGGGGTCCAGACCCAGTACTTC.

The V gene is TRBV5-4, the J gene TRBJ2-2; 7 bases map to TRBD1. V shed 3 bases, J shed 1 base, and the junction held 3 bases outside the gene matches. Germline V CDR1 and CDR2: SGHNT, YYREEE (reference sequence). The CDR3 is made up of 15 amino acids. The CDR3 spells CASSSGTENTGELFF. CDR3 DNA: TGTGCCAGCAGCTCCGGGACAGAGAACACCGGGGAGCTGTTTTTT. The whole variable domain, remainder taken from reference TRBV5-4 and TRBJ2-2, is ETGVTQSPTHLIKTRGQQVTLRCSSQSGHNTVSWYQQALGQGPQFIFQYYREEENGRGNFPPRFSGLQFPNYSSELNVNALELDDSALYLCASSSGTENTGELFFGEGSRLTVL.

The chain links TRBV5-4 to TRBJ1-2; D remains unclear. This CDR3 comprises 13 residues. The V and J ends lost 5 bases and 8 bases respectively, with 16 bases between them. In germline, CDR1 is SGHNT, CDR2 YYREEE (reference sequence). The CDR3 is CASSPAGVVGYTF. In DNA form, the CDR3 reads TGTGCCAGCAGTCCGGCGGGAGTCGTCGGCTACACCTTC.

J is TRBJ2-1 and V is TRBV5-1; the match to TRBD2 covers 9 bases. The CDR3 sequence is 15 residues long. V shed 3 bases and J 7 bases; nucleotides not matched to a gene: 8. Germline lookup yields CDR1 SGHRS and CDR2 YFSETQ. The chain's CDR3 is CASSSGGGASNEQFF. CDR3 DNA: TGCGCCAGCAGCTCAGGCGGGGGGGCGAGTAATGAGCAGTTCTTC.

There are a few counts of this clone. This rearrangement joins TRBV5-1 to TRBJ2-7; no clear D. CDR3 length: 13 residues. In germline, CDR1 is SGHRS, CDR2 YFSETQ. Trimming pared 0 bases from V and 1 base from J, leaving 5 bases between. CDR3 residues: CASSLGHSYEQYF. The CDR3 DNA is TGCGCCAGCAGCTTGGGGCATTCCTACGAGCAGTACTTC.

Worth noting for this clone: The junction departs from the called germline gene at one end, perhaps through a read error. In DNA, the CDR3 is TGTTCCAGCAGCTTAAGGGGGATCGACGAGCAGTACTTC. Protein product: CSSSLRGIDEQYF. The chain recombines TRBV7-9 with TRBJ2-7, with D tentatively TRBD1 (6 bases). This CDR3 has 13 residues. Germline assignment: CDR1 SEHNR and CDR2 FQNEAQ (reference sequence).

This chain uses TRBV11-2 with TRBJ1-5, with 7 bases identical to TRBD1. The V segment lost 4 bases and the J segment 6 bases; nucleotides outside the gene matches: 3. From germline, CDR1 is SGHAT and CDR2 FQNNGV. This CDR3 is 13 amino acids long. CDR3 sequence (DNA): TGTGCCAGCAGCTCCGACAGGGCTCAGCCCCAGCATTTT. Translating gives CASSSDRAQPQHF. The entire variable domain, with the rest obtained from reference TRBV11-2 and TRBJ1-5, is as follows: EAGVAQSPRYKIIEKRQSVAFWCNPISGHATLYWYQQILGQGPKLLIQFQNNGVVDDSQLPKDRFSAERLKGVDSTLKIQPAKLEDSAVYLCASSSDRAQPQHFGDGTRLSIL.

This clone was found once. This chain joins TRBV19 and TRBJ1-1; D gene ambiguous. The CDR3 has 12 amino acids. Per germline, CDR1 LNHDA and CDR2 SQIVND (reference sequence). The V end was cut by 5 bases, the J end by 2 bases, with 6 bases between. Here the CDR3 reads CASSWRNTEAFF. The DNA of the CDR3 is TGTGCCAGTAGTTGGAGAAACACTGAAGCTTTCTTT.